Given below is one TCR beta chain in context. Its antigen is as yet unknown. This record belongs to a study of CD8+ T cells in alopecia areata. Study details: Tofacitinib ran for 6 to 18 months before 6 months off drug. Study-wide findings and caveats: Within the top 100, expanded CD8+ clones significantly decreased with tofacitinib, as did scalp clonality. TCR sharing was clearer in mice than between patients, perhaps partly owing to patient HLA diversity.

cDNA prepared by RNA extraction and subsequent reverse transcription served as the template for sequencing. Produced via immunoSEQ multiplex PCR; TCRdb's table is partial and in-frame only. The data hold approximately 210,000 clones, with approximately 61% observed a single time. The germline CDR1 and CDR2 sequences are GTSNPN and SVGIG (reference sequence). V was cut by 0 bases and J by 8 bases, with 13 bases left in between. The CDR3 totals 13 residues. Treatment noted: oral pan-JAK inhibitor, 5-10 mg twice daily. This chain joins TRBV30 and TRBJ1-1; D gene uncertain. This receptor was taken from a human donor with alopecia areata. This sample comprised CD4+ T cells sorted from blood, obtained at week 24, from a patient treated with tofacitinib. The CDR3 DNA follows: TGTGCCTGGAGTGTACGGGCGGTTAGCGAAGCTTTCTTT. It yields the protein CAWSVRAVSEAFF.